Sequencing of this TCR beta chain was carried out in a study of blood T cell repertoires in COVID-19. Generated by immunoSEQ multiplex PCR, the TCRdb table keeps only in-frame clones and is missing some. The data contain 130,000 to 150,000 clones, more than 80% of them singletons. Trimming stripped 4 bases from V and 2 bases from J, with 13 bases between. The CDR3 consists of 15 residues. Germline V gives CDR1 SGDLS, CDR2 YYNGEE. The sample consisted of peripheral blood. The chain joins TRBV9 to TRBJ2-1; weak D call: TRBD1 (6 bases). This receptor was taken from a human donor with acute or convalescent COVID-19. The donor label of this sample is uncertain. The chain's CDR3 is CASSWAAGAYNEQFF. In DNA form, the CDR3 reads TGTGCCAGCAGCTGGGCGGCAGGGGCCTACAATGAGCAGTTCTTC.